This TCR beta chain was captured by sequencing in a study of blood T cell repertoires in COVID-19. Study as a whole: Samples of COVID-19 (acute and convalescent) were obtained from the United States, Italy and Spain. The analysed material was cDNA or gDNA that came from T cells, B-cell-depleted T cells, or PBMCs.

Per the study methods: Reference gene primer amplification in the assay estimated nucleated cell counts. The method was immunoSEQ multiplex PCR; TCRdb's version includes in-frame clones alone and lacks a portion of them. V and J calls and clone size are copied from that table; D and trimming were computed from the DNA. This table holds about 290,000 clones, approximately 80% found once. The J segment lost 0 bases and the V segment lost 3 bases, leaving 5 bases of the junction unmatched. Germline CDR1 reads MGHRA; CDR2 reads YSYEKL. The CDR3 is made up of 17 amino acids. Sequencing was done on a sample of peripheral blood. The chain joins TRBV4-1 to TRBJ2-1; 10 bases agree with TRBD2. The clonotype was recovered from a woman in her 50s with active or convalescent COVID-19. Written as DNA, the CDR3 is TGCGCCAGCAGCCACTTTAGCGGGAGGTTCTCCTACAATGAGCAGTTCTTC. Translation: CASSHFSGRFSYNEQFF.